Below, 11 T cell receptor beta chains from the same sample are listed, as sequenced in a study of brain T cells in children with intractable seizures. Some clones are missing from TCRdb's copy, which holds only in-frame ones; the method was immunoSEQ multiplex PCR. In the table there are 300,000 to 400,000 clones, over 85% of which are singletons. As for time point: blood from clinic visit 5 months post-surgery; TSC patient then seizure free. The sample was peripheral blood, taken 5 to 6 months after surgery. These receptors all come from a boy under two years old with tuberous sclerosis and intractable seizures.

This chain uses TRBV7-3 with TRBJ1-1; no clear D gene. In germline, CDR1 is SGHTA, CDR2 FQGTGA. The CDR3 contains 15 residues. Trimming left V 2 bases short and J 1 base short, with 11 bases between. CDR3 loop: CASSLVVTENTEAFF. CDR3 nucleotides: TGTGCCAGCAGCTTAGTAGTCACCGAGAACACTGAAGCTTTCTTT.

The chain has TRBV6-2 or TRBV6-3 and TRBJ2-1; D call uncertain. The CDR3 runs to 13 residues. The V end lost 2 bases, the J end lost 9 bases, and 11 bases lay between the germline ends. Per the germline V gene, CDR1 is MNHEY and CDR2 is SVGEGT. Written as DNA, the CDR3 is TGTGCCAGCAGTTACCCCGGATGGGGTGAGCAGTTCTTC. It encodes CASSYPGWGEQFF.

The chain employs TRBV9 and TRBJ1-2; the D gene is possibly TRBD1 (6 bases). From germline, CDR1 is SGDLS and CDR2 YYNGEE. This CDR3 has 15 residues. Between the trimmed V and J ends, which lost 0 bases and 4 bases, there was a span of 13 bases. CDR3 nucleotides: TGTGCCAGCAGCGTAGGGACACAGGGAGCCTATGGCTACACCTTC. Amino acids: CASSVGTQGAYGYTF.

The V call is TRBV30, the J call TRBJ2-5; unclear D gene. The V gene's germline CDR1 is GTSNPN and CDR2 SVGIG (reference sequence). Trimming removed 2 bases from V and 1 base from J, with 8 bases in between. The CDR3 sequence is 13 residues long. DNA for the CDR3: TGTGCCTGGAGTCGGAGTTCCCAAGAGACCCAGTACTTC. Amino acid sequence: CAWSRSSQETQYF.

This clone was counted a single time. The chain combines TRBV3-1 (or the pseudogene TRBV3-2) with TRBJ1-2, with D possibly being TRBD1 (6 bases). Per germline, CDR1 LGHDT and CDR2 YNNKEL (reference sequence). This CDR3 comprises 15 residues. The germline V and J ends were trimmed by 6 bases and 4 bases, with 18 bases remaining between them. The CDR3, as DNA: TGTGCCAGCAGTCGCCTAGGGGGGAACCTCTATGGCTACACCTTC. Translation: CASSRLGGNLYGYTF.

The rearrangement links TRBV5-1 to TRBJ2-7; perhaps TRBD2 as D (5 bases). The CDR3 consists of 12 residues. Germline V lookup: CDR1 SGHRS, CDR2 YFSETQ. The V gene lost 0 bases and the J gene lost 5 bases, with 6 bases spanning the gap. Here the CDR3 reads CASSLVSDEQYF. CDR3 sequence (DNA): TGCGCCAGCAGCTTGGTTAGCGACGAGCAGTACTTC.

The chain uses TRBV6-2 or TRBV6-3 and TRBJ1-1; D is uncertain. This CDR3 comprises 18 residues. Germline V lookup: CDR1 MNHEY, CDR2 SVGEGT. V lost 0 bases to trimming and J lost 0 bases, with 17 bases between them. Written as DNA, the CDR3 is TGTGCCAGCAGTTACTCGACTGTCGAGGAAGGGATGAACACTGAAGCTTTCTTT. It codes for CASSYSTVEEGMNTEAFF.

The chain joins TRBV5-6 to TRBJ2-7, with 7 bases aligning to TRBD1. The V and J ends lost 5 bases and 7 bases, in that order; junction bases with no gene match: 15. This CDR3 has 15 residues. The germline V gene encodes CDR1 SGHDT and CDR2 YYEEEE. The CDR3 sequence is CASRLDRLTLGEQYF. The CDR3 coding sequence is TGTGCCAGCAGGCTGGACAGGCTGACCCTGGGGGAGCAGTACTTC.

The chain employs TRBV19 and TRBJ2-7; 7 positions match TRBD2. Germline CDR1 reads LNHDA; CDR2 reads SQIVND (reference sequence). The ends lost 5 bases at V and 2 bases at J; junction bases unmatched: 6. This CDR3 spans 14 amino acids. CDR3 loop: CASSAAGSPYEQYF. CDR3 in DNA: TGTGCCAGTAGTGCAGCGGGGTCCCCCTACGAGCAGTACTTC.

The chain couples TRBV30 to TRBJ2-1; 9 bases are shared with TRBD2. There are 14 residues in the CDR3. The V and J ends lost 5 bases and 6 bases, in that order; junction bases with no gene match: 8. Germline loops: CDR1 GTSNPN, CDR2 SVGIG (reference sequence). The CDR3 bases are TGTGCCTGGCGAACTAGCGGGCCTTTCAATGAGCAGTTCTTC. Encoded protein: CAWRTSGPFNEQFF.

V and J are TRBV6-6 and TRBJ1-1; no clear D. Trimming removed 0 bases from V and 5 bases from J, with 7 bases in between. CDR3 length: 13 amino acids. Germline V lookup: CDR1 MNHNY, CDR2 SVGAGI (reference sequence). This CDR3 reads CASSYSGRTEAFF. CDR3 nucleotides: TGTGCCAGCAGTTACTCAGGGCGAACTGAAGCTTTCTTT.